Below, one TCR beta chain is given with its context. The antigen is unknown. The data originate from a study of T cell responses to AZD1222 COVID-19 vaccine. Findings of the study overall: Reports say nearly half of spike-specific TCRs go after unmutated variant regions. Baseline serology detected seropositivity in only a handful of AZD1222 recipients. Clonal diversity may have been underestimated in mostly white British donors.

Clones were sequenced by immunoSEQ multiplex PCR, and TCRdb holds only the in-frame ones, with some missing. The profile covers about 120,000 clones, with 80% to 90% appearing a single time and around 3.1% taken by the ten largest. This CDR3 is built from 15 residues. V was pared by 3 bases and J by 2 bases, with 4 bases of the junction left unmatched. Germline V lookup: CDR1 SGDLS, CDR2 YYNGEE. This clonotype was obtained from an adult in good health. Source: peripheral blood, taken on day 0 of AZD1222 vaccination. V is TRBV9 and J is TRBJ1-4; 7 bases are a match to TRBD1. Here the CDR3 reads CASSDQQGTNEKLFF. The CDR3 DNA sequence: TGTGCCAGCAGCGACCAACAGGGGACTAATGAAAAACTGTTTTTT.